Each of the 11 T cell receptor beta chains below was sequenced from the same sample in a study of spatial heterogeneity in lung cancer. Time point given: sample taken at primary tumor resection. TCRdb re-derived calls from the 5' RACE reads in MiXCR, one entry per CDR3 protein. The sample lists about 27,000 distinct CDR3 sequences; around 6.9% were seen once. The antigens for these receptors are not known. General study findings and limits: Tumoral mutation counts were tracked by counts of expanded intratumoral alpha and beta TCRs.

Specimen: lung tumor tissue, collected at surgery. The receptor set was obtained from a male donor with early-stage non-small cell lung cancer.

This clonotype was detected ten times or more. The chain couples TRBV28 to TRBJ2-7; a possible D gene is TRBD1 (5 bases). The germline V gene has CDR1 MDHEN and CDR2 SYDVKM. The CDR3 is 13 residues long. V gave up 10 bases and J gave up 7 bases, with 20 bases separating them. The CDR3 here is CATRLASGQEQYF. The CDR3 DNA sequence: TGTGCCACGCGGTTAGCCTCAGGGCAAGAGCAGTACTTC.

In this sample, this clonotype turned up many times. The CDR3 loop reads CASSVGGAAYNEQFF. CDR3 DNA sequence: TGTGCCAGCAGCGTAGGGGGGGCAGCCTACAATGAGCAGTTCTTC. The V call is TRBV9, the J call TRBJ2-1; D assignment may be TRBD1 or TRBD2 (6 bases each). Trimming removed 0 bases at V and 2 bases at J, with 9 bases between. Germline loops: CDR1 SGDLS, CDR2 YYNGEE. The CDR3 totals 15 residues.

This chain connects TRBV11-3 to TRBJ2-3, with D hard to call. The CDR3 is 14 residues long. V dropped 3 bases and J dropped 2 bases, with 9 bases sitting between them. Germline V lookup: CDR1 SGHNT, CDR2 YENEEA. The CDR3 DNA follows: TGTGCCAGCAGCTTGGGCACCAACACAGATACGCAGTATTTT. Translated, it gives CASSLGTNTDTQYF.

This clonotype occurred a few times. The rearrangement links TRBV2 to TRBJ2-3; 13 bases line up with TRBD2. After removal of 8 bases from V and 2 bases from J, the junction contained 1 base not matched to a gene. Germline V gene data show CDR1 as SNHLY and CDR2 as FYNNEI. This CDR3 spans 14 amino acids. In nucleotides, the CDR3 is TGTGCCAGCGGGACTAGCGGGGACACAGATACGCAGTATTTT. Encoded protein: CASGTSGDTDTQYF.

The sample holds many counts of this clonotype. The chain has TRBV29-1 and TRBJ2-2; TRBD2 might be the D (6 bases). CDR3 size: 14 residues. Trimming pared 6 bases from V and 2 bases from J, leaving 13 bases between. Germline CDR1 is SQVTM and CDR2 is ANQGSEA. The CDR3 region is CSVGSSVNTGELFF. The CDR3 DNA is TGCAGCGTGGGTTCTAGCGTCAACACCGGGGAGCTGTTTTTT.

This clonotype was seen ten or more times. This sequence joins TRBV10-3 and TRBJ2-2, with TRBD1 identical over 12 bases. The V gene's germline CDR1 is ENHRY and CDR2 SYGVKD. The CDR3 has 18 amino acids. V trimming: 3 bases; J trimming: 6 bases; junction bases outside the gene matches: 11. The CDR3 DNA reads TGTGCCATCAGTGATGATGGGACAGGGGGCGCAATGGCCGGGGAGCTGTTTTTT. Translated, it gives CAISDDGTGGAMAGELFF.

The chain uses TRBV14 and TRBJ2-7, with D perhaps TRBD2 (7 bases). The CDR3 has 18 amino acids. The germline gives CDR1 SGHDN, CDR2 FVKESK. Trimming removed 0 bases at V and 4 bases at J, with 22 bases between. Written as DNA, the CDR3 is TGTGCCAGCAGCCAAGATTCGTTGCGCGGGGGCCCGGTTTACGAGCAGTACTTC. Protein: CASSQDSLRGGPVYEQYF.

This clonotype has only a few counts. The CDR3 sequence: CASSLFQRGNTIYF. CDR3 sequence (DNA): TGTGCCAGCAGCTTGTTTCAGCGCGGAAACACCATATATTTT. The chain couples TRBV5-5 to TRBJ1-3; D remains ambiguous. This CDR3 is 14 amino acids long. V was shortened by 1 base and J by 4 bases, with 9 bases between the two germline ends. The germline CDR1 and CDR2 sequences are SGHKS and YYEKEE (reference sequence).

In nucleotides, the CDR3 is TGCAGTCCCTTTCAAAATTTTCGGACTGAAGCTTTCTTT. Translating gives CSPFQNFRTEAFF. The chain employs TRBV20-1 and TRBJ1-1; unclear D gene. V was cut by 8 bases and J by 5 bases, with 18 bases left in between. The CDR3 consists of 13 residues. CDR1 is DFQATT, CDR2 SNEGSKA, per germline (reference sequence).

Ten or more counts support this clonotype. The gene calls are TRBV15 and TRBJ2-3, with D uncertain. The CDR3 totals 16 residues. V was pared by 3 bases and J by 3 bases, with 16 bases between. Germline V lookup: CDR1 LNHNV, CDR2 YYDKDF (reference sequence). In DNA form, the CDR3 reads TGTGCCACCAGCAGTCTAAGGTACCCCGAGACAGATACGCAGTATTTT. It translates to CATSSLRYPETDTQYF.

This clonotype was seen ten or more times. The chain's CDR3 is CASPPGEVGLATDTQYF. CDR3 DNA: TGTGCCAGTCCTCCGGGGGAGGTGGGACTCGCCACAGATACGCAGTATTTT. The chain is built from TRBV7-9 and TRBJ2-3, with a weak D call TRBD2 (6 bases). The CDR3 is 17 amino acids. The germline V gene has CDR1 SEHNR and CDR2 FQNEAQ (reference sequence). V shed 9 bases and J shed 2 bases, with 24 bases lying between them. The variable domain in full, completed from reference TRBV7-9 and TRBJ2-3, reads DTGVSQNPRHKITKRGQNVTFRCDPISEHNRLYWYRQTLGQGPEFLTYFQNEAQLEKSRLLSDRFSAERPKGSFSTLEIQRTEQGDSAMYLCASPPGEVGLATDTQYFGPGTRLTVL.